What follows are 8 T cell receptor beta chains derived from one specimen sequenced in a study of cytomegalovirus exposure and HLA in healthy donors. Vbeta (60) and Jbeta (13) primers were used in the PCR. The method was immunoSEQ multiplex PCR; TCRdb's version includes in-frame clones alone and lacks a portion of them. The sample yields about 200,000 clones, roughly 84% seen once. Material: PBMCs. These receptors were obtained from a girl aged 5 to 17 in good health and CMV-seronegative.

The rearrangement uses TRBV14 and TRBJ2-1; D possibly corresponds to TRBD2 (6 bases). Germline V gene lookup returns CDR1 SGHDN and CDR2 FVKESK. The V gene lost 3 bases and the J gene lost 7 bases, with 7 bases spanning the gap. The CDR3 contains 12 residues. DNA for the CDR3: TGTGCCAGCAGCCACGGAGGGAATGAGCAGTTCTTC. It specifies CASSHGGNEQFF.

The chain has TRBV5-6 and TRBJ1-1, with TRBD1 matching over 7 bases. V shed 0 bases and J 2 bases; nucleotides not matched to a gene: 10. The V gene's germline CDR1 is SGHDT and CDR2 YYEEEE. The CDR3 loop spans 17 amino acids. This chain's CDR3 is CASSLVGDSKFNTEAFF. CDR3 nucleotides: TGTGCCAGCAGCTTGGTGGGGGACAGCAAATTTAACACTGAAGCTTTCTTT.

The chain combines TRBV5-1 with TRBJ2-3; 8 nucleotides agree with TRBD1. Germline CDR1 reads SGHRS; CDR2 reads YFSETQ. This CDR3 is 15 amino acids long. Trimming at V came to 4 bases and at J to 3 bases, leaving 7 bases not matched to a gene. Written as DNA, the CDR3 is TGCGCCAGCAGCCCGAGGACAGGGAGAACAGATACGCAGTATTTT. Translated: CASSPRTGRTDTQYF.

Comment on this clone: An end of the junction does not agree with germline; a read error may underlie this. In the same sample, other DNA sequences code for this CDR3. In nucleotides, the CDR3 is TGCGCCAGCAGTTTAAAGGCGGACAGCCTCTATGGCTACACCTTC. Amino acid sequence: CASSLKADSLYGYTF. This chain links TRBV6-5 with TRBJ1-2, with D maybe TRBD1 (6 bases). Germline V lookup: CDR1 MNHEY, CDR2 SVGAGI. CDR3 length equals 15 residues.

The CDR3 region is CASSLTASLATQHNEQFF. The CDR3 DNA sequence: TGTGCCAGCAGCTTAACGGCCTCACTAGCCACCCAGCACAATGAGCAGTTCTTC. The genes are TRBV7-3 and TRBJ2-1, with TRBD2 as a possible D gene (6 bases). This CDR3 is 18 amino acids long. With 0 bases removed from V and 5 bases from J, the gap between germline ends came to 20 bases. Germline CDR1 is SGHTA and CDR2 is FQGTGA.

The chain joins TRBV19 to TRBJ2-4; 9 bases align to TRBD2. The CDR3 sequence is 19 residues long. J lost 1 base, V lost 4 bases, and 14 bases had no gene match. Germline CDR1 is LNHDA and CDR2 is SQIVND (reference sequence). CDR3 in amino acids: CASSTDLLAGAGAKNIQYF. For the CDR3, the DNA is TGTGCCAGTAGTACGGATCTTTTAGCGGGAGCTGGGGCCAAAAACATTCAGTACTTC.

The V and J genes are TRBV28 and TRBJ1-1; D is perhaps TRBD1 (6 bases). Trimming cost V 5 bases and J 8 bases, with 18 bases left between them. The CDR3 has 14 residues. Looked up from germline, CDR1 is MDHEN and CDR2 is SYDVKM. The CDR3 DNA is TGTGCCAGCAGTCCTTTTCCGAACAGGGTAGAAGCTTTCTTT. The encoded protein is CASSPFPNRVEAFF.

The DNA for the CDR3 is TGTGCCAGCAGTTCATATGGACAGGACAAAAACTATGGCTACACCTTC. Protein: CASSSYGQDKNYGYTF. The rearrangement uses TRBV28 and TRBJ1-2, with 7 bases lining up with TRBD1. Trimming removed 4 bases from V and 2 bases from J; junction bases left unmatched: 10. The CDR3 loop spans 16 amino acids. Germline assignment: CDR1 MDHEN and CDR2 SYDVKM.